This T cell receptor beta chain was sequenced in a study of T cells in Graves' hyperthyroidism and ophthalmopathy. Researchers took RNA transcripts and amplified the TCR beta CDR3 regions from them. An initial round of RT-PCR targeting the TCR CDR3 relied on the HTBI primer set. Using its own MiXCR run on the multiplex PCR reads, TCRdb lists one record per CDR3 protein. Among around 36,000 distinct CDR3 sequences listed, about 50% were seen once. In this sample, this clonotype turned up many times. Its specificity is unknown. Points from the study as a whole: From stable hyperthyroidism, ophthalmopathy was set apart by a 13 V-J model. Among clonotypes expanded in thyroid above 0.001, most were also found in blood.

The CDR3 spans 15 residues. The V gene lost 1 base and the J gene lost 1 base, with 9 bases spanning the gap. The germline V gene encodes CDR1 SGHTA and CDR2 FQGNSA. Lactation, pregnancy, other autoimmune disease or uncontrolled infection led to exclusion of patients. The clonotype originates from a middle-aged man with Graves' ophthalmopathy. The specimen was blood. V and J are TRBV7-2 and TRBJ2-3, with D possibly TRBD2 on 6 matching bases. The CDR3 loop reads CASSLGPGGTDTQYF. In nucleotides, the CDR3 is TGTGCCAGCAGCTTAGGTCCGGGGGGCACAGATACGCAGTATTTT.